This TCR beta chain is from a study of Graves' ophthalmopathy and Graves' hyperthyroidism (dated by TCRdb to the late 2010s). About the investigation overall: Peripheral blood was collected at initial diagnosis, prior to any treatment. In six hyperthyroidism patients, T-cell repertoires of thyroid tissue and blood were compared. To explore V-J signatures that distinguish ophthalmopathy from hyperthyroidism, a discovery set of 100 patients was enrolled, made up of under 50 with ophthalmopathy and roughly 55 with stable hyperthyroidism. An independent validation cohort was composed of 18 to 20 hyperthyroidism patients and 15 to 17 patients who later progressed from hyperthyroidism to ophthalmopathy. After sampling, hyperthyroidism patients received methimazole starting at 30 mg daily, and ophthalmopathy patients received high-dose intravenous methylprednisolone. In total, under 150 blood samples were TCR-sequenced: some 40 ophthalmopathy, under 80 hyperthyroidism and roughly 17 hyperthyroidism-to-ophthalmopathy patients. To tell Graves' ophthalmopathy apart from Graves' hyperthyroidism, and to predict which patients would progress to ophthalmopathy, the study relied on TCR beta repertoire signatures. General study outcomes and caveats: Among expanded thyroid clonotypes with frequency above 0.001, most also showed up in blood, which suggests that blood repertoires may reflect the thyroid immune response. Sample size was not predetermined statistically, and investigators were not blinded to group allocation. The 13-signature model separated ophthalmopathy from stable hyperthyroidism with 85% to 90% sensitivity and approximately 83% specificity in cross-validation, and 80%/75% in the test set. In validation, the model predicted ophthalmopathy progression with about 70% sensitivity and approximately 78% specificity; some 13 predicted patients were CT-confirmed with GO in a median of approximately 6.5 months.

TCR beta CDR3 regions were amplified from RNA transcripts for repertoire sequencing. HTBI primers and the Qiagen OneStep RT-PCR kit were used in a first-round RT-PCR, which was followed by a second-round multiplex PCR, size selection and purification. Libraries were sequenced on an Illumina HiSeq2000 using paired-end 100 bp reads. As for how the authors treated the data: Reads were processed with SOAPnuke, discarding reads with adapters, uncalled bases, mean Phred below 15, or no exact constant-primer or identifier match. High-quality paired reads were merged with COPE v1.2.5. Each unique nucleotide sequence was defined as a clonotype, and clonotypes were aligned to IMGT TRB V, D and J references with MiTCR v1.1. Analysis was restricted to V-J combinations with a frequency above 0.0001, which covered roughly 99% of repertoires. For each V-J combination, a TCR clonal expansion and chaos score was defined as the ratio of F50 clonal expansion to chaos observed in the TCRdist matrix. Welch's t-statistics and random forest were used to reduce features to about 14 V-J combinations, which were fed into a naive Bayes classifier. The Morisita-Horn index was used to measure how similar the thyroid and blood repertoires were. The raw public reads went through TCRdb reprocessing: fastp at Q25, MiXCR clone calling, in-frame beta chains kept. Each entry merges the rows of one CDR3 protein and shows their most common DNA and genes. The V and J calls follow TCRdb's processing rather than the paper's. The sample table lists a few hundred thousand distinct CDR3 sequences, 15% to 20% of them with a count of one. The ten largest clones capture more than 9% of the sample.

This clonotype was counted ten times or more. Its specific antigen is unknown. Per-base qualities were not stored, and no clone one base away is much larger. The CDR3 covers 13 residues, taking in both the cysteine and the phenylalanine. CDR3 DNA is the only sequence kept; it has 39 bases, read in frame from the first base. V loses 4 bases, J loses 5 bases, and the germline ends lie 12 bases apart. The germline V gene (reference sequence) specifies GTSNPN as CDR1 and SVGIG as CDR2. Ophthalmopathy patients were characterized by moderately to severely active disease, a Clinical Activity Score of at least 3, a NOSPECS grade of at least 4, and a disease duration under 3 months. Patients with other autoimmune diseases, uncontrolled infections, pregnancy or lactation were excluded from the study. Clinical symptoms, serum thyroxine, TRAb, thyroid ultrasound and orbital computed tomography formed the basis of the diagnosis. PBMCs were isolated from 7.5 to 10 ml of fresh peripheral blood by Ficoll-Paque density gradient centrifugation. Total RNA was extracted using Trizol reagent, and RNA quality was checked on an Agilent 2100 Bioanalyzer.

This sequence was found in an adult man with Graves' ophthalmopathy. The source material was peripheral blood. This receptor chain uses TRBV30 and TRBJ1-5, with a weak D call of TRBD1 (6 bases match). CDR3 reads: CAWNDRRDQPQHF. The DNA reads TGTGCCTGGAATGACAGGCGCGATCAGCCCCAGCATTTT.